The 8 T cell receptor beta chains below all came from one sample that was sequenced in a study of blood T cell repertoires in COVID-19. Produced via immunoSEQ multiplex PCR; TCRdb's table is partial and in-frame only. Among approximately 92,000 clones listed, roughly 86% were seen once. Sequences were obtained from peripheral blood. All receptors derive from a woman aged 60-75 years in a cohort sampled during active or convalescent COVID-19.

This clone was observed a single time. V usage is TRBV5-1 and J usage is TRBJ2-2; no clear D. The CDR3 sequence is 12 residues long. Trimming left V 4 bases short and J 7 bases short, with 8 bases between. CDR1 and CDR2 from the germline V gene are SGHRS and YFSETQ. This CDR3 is CASSRQDGELFF. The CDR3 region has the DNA TGCGCCAGCAGCCGTCAGGACGGGGAGCTGTTTTTT. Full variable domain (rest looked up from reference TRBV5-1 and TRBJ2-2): KAGVTQTPRYLIKTRGQQVTLSCSPISGHRSVSWYQQTPGQGLQFLFEYFSETQRNKGNFPGRFSGRQFSNSRSEMNVSTLELGDSALYLCASSRQDGELFFGEGSRLTVL.

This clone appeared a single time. The CDR3 DNA sequence: TGCGCCAGCAGCTTCGCCGGAGAGACCCAGTACTTC. This codes for CASSFAGETQYF. The V call is TRBV5-1, the J call TRBJ2-5; D is unclear. CDR1 is SGHRS and CDR2 is YFSETQ in the germline V gene. The CDR3 consists of 12 residues. Trimming took off 2 bases at V and 4 bases at J, with 6 bases between the two ends.

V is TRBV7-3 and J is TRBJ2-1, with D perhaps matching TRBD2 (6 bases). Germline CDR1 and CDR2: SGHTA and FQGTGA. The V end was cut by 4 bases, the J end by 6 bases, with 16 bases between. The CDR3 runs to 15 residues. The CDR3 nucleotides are TGTGCCAGCAGCTCCCAAAGTGGGAGGACCAATGAGCAGTTCTTC. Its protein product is CASSSQSGRTNEQFF.

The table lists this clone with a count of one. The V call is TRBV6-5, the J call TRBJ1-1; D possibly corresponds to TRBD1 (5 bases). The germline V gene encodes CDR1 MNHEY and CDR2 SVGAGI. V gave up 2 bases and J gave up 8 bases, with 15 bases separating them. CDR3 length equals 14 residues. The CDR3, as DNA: TGTGCCAGCAGTTACAGGTCCCCAGGGAAGGAAGCTTTCTTT. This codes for CASSYRSPGKEAFF.

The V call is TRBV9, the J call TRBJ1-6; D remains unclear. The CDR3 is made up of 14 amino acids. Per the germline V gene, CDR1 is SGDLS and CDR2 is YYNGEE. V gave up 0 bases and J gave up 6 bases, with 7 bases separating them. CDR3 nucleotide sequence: TGTGCCAGCAGCGTAGGCGGGCTTAATTCACCCCTCCACTTT. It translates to CASSVGGLNSPLHF.

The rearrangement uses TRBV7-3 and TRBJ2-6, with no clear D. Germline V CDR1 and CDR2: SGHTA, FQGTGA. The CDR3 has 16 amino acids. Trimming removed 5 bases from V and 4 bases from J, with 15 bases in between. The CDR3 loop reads CASSPTTHSGANVLTF. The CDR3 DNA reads TGTGCCAGCAGCCCCACGACTCATTCGGGGGCCAACGTCCTGACTTTC.

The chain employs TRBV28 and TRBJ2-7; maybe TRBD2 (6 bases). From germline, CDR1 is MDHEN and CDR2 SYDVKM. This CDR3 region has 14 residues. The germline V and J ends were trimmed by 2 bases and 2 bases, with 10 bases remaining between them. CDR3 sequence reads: CASSLAGNTYEQYF. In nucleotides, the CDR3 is TGTGCCAGCAGTTTAGCGGGGAACACCTACGAGCAGTACTTC.

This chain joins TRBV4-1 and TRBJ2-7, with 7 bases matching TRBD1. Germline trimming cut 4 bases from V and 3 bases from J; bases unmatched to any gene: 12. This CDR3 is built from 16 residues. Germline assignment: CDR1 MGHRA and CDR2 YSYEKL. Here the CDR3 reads CASSRPWDSPDYEQYF. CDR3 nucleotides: TGCGCCAGCAGCCGCCCGTGGGACAGCCCGGACTACGAGCAGTACTTC.